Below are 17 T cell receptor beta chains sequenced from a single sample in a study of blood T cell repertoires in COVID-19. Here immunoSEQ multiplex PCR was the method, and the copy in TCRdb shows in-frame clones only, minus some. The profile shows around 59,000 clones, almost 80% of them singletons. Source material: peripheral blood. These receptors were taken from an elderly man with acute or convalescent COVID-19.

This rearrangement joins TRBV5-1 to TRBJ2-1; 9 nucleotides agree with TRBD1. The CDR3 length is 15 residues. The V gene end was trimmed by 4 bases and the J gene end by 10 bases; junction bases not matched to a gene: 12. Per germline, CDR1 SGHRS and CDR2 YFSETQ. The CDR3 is CASSPGTGPSSEQFF. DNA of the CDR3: TGCGCCAGCAGCCCCGGGACAGGGCCGTCGTCCGAGCAGTTCTTC.

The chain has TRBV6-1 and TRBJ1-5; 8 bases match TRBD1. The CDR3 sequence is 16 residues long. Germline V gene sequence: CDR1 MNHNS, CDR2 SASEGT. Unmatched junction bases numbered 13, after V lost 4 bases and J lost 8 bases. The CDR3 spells CASSGGYQGANKPQHF. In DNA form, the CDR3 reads TGTGCCAGCAGTGGAGGGTATCAGGGGGCTAATAAGCCCCAGCATTTT.

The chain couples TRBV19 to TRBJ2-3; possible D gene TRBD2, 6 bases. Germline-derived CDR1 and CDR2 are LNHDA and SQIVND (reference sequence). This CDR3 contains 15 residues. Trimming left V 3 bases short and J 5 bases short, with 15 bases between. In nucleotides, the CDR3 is TGTGCCAGTAGTATTGGAGGGAGCCGCTTAGATACGCAGTATTTT. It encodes CASSIGGSRLDTQYF.

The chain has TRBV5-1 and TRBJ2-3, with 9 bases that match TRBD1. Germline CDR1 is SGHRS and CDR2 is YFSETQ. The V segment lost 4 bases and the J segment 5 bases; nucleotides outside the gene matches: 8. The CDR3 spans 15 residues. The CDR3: CASSPGQGFGDTQYF. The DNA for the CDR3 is TGCGCCAGCAGCCCAGGACAGGGGTTTGGAGATACGCAGTATTTT.

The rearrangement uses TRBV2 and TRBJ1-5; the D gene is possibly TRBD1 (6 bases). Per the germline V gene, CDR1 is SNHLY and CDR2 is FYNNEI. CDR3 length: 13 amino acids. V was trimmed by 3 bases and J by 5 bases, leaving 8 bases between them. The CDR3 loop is CASSDRGDQPQHF. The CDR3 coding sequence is TGTGCCAGCAGTGACAGGGGAGATCAGCCCCAGCATTTT.

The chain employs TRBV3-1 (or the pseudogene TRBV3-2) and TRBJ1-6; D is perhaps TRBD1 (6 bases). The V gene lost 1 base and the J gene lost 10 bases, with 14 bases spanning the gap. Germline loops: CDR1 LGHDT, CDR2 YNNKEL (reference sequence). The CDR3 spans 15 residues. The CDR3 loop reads CASSQVIQGKSPLHF. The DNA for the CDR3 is TGTGCCAGCAGCCAAGTGATTCAGGGGAAGTCACCCCTCCACTTT.

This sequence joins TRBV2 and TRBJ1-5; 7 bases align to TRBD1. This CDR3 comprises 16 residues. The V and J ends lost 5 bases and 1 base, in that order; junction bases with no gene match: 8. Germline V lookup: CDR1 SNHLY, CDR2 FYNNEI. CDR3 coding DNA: TGTGCCAGCAGTTCATCCGGGACAGAGAGCAATCAGCCCCAGCATTTT. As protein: CASSSSGTESNQPQHF.

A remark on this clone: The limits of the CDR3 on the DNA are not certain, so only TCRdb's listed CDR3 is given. The CDR3 loop is CASILGTGGSTEAFF. The genes are TRBV5-1 and TRBJ1-1; the D call TRBD1 from the table was never checked on the DNA. The CDR3 has 15 amino acids, counting both end residues. The germline gives CDR1 SGHRS, CDR2 YFSETQ.

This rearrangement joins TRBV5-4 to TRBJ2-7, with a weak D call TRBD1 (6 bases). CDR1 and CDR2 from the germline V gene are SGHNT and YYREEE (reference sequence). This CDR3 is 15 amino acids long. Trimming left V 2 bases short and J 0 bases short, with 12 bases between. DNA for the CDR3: TGTGCCAGCAGCTTAAAGGACAGAACCTCCTACGAGCAGTACTTC. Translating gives CASSLKDRTSYEQYF.

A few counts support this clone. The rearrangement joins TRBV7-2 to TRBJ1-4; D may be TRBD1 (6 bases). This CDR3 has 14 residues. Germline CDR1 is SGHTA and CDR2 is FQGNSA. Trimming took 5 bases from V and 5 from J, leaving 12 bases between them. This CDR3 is CASSPTGLNEKLFF. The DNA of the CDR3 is TGTGCCAGCAGCCCCACAGGGTTAAATGAAAAACTGTTTTTT.

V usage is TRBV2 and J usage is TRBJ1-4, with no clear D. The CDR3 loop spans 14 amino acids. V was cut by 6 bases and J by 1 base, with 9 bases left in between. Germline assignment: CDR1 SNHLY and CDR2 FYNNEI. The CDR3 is CASSLSQTNEKLFF. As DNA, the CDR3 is TGTGCCAGCAGCCTCTCACAAACTAATGAAAAACTGTTTTTT. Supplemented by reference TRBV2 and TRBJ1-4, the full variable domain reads EPEVTQTPSHQVTQMGQEVILRCVPISNHLYFYWYRQILGQKVEFLVSFYNNEISEKSEIFDDQFSVERPDGSNFTLKIRSTKLEDSAMYFCASSLSQTNEKLFFGSGTQLSVL.

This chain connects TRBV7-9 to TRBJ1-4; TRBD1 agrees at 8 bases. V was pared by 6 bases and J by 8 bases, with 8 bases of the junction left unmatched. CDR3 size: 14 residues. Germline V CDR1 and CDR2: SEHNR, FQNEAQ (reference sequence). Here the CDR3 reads CASSNRQGNEKLFF. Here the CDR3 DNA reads TGTGCCAGCAGTAATCGACAGGGGAACGAAAAACTGTTTTTT.

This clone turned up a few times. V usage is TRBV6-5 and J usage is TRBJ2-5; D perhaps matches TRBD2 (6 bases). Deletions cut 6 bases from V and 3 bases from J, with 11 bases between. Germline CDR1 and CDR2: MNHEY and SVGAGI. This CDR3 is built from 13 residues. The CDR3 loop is CASSRGIKETQYF. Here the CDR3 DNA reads TGTGCCAGCAGCCGGGGGATCAAAGAGACCCAGTACTTC.

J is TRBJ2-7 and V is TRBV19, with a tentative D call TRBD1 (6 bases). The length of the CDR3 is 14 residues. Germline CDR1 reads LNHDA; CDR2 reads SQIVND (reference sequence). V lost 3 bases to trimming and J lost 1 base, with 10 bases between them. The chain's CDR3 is CASSIQGSSYEQYF. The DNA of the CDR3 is TGTGCCAGTAGTATTCAGGGGAGTTCCTACGAGCAGTACTTC.

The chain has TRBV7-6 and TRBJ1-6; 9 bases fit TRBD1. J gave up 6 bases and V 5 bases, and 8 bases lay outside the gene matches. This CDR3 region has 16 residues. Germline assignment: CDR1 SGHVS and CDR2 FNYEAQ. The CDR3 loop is CASSNLAGQGNSPLHF. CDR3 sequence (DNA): TGTGCCAGCAGCAACCTGGCGGGACAGGGTAATTCACCCCTCCACTTT. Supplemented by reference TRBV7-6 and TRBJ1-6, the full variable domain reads GAGVSQSPRYKVTKRGQDVALRCDPISGHVSLYWYRQALGQGPEFLTYFNYEAQQDKSGLPNDRFSAERPEGSISTLTIQRTEQRDSAMYRCASSNLAGQGNSPLHFGNGTRLTVT.

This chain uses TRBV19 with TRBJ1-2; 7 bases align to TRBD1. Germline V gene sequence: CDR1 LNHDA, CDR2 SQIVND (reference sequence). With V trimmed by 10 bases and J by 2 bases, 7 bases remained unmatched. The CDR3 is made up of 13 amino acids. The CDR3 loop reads CATVDRMNYGYTF. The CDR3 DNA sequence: TGTGCCACCGTGGACAGGATGAACTATGGCTACACCTTC.

The CDR3 loop reads CATSSLLAGVHYNEQFF. In DNA, the CDR3 is TGTGCCACCAGCAGCCTACTAGCGGGAGTGCACTACAATGAGCAGTTCTTC. V gene TRBV15 combines with J gene TRBJ2-1; 11 bases match TRBD2. The CDR3 runs to 17 residues. The J segment lost 3 bases and the V segment lost 3 bases, leaving 7 bases of the junction unmatched. Germline-derived CDR1 and CDR2 are LNHNV and YYDKDF (reference sequence). Complete variable domain (other parts from reference TRBV15 and TRBJ2-1): DAMVIQNPRYQVTQFGKPVTLSCSQTLNHNVMYWYQQKSSQAPKLLFHYYDKDFNNEADTPDNFQSRRPNTSFCFLDIRSPGLGDTAMYLCATSSLLAGVHYNEQFFGPGTRLTVL.